Shown below are 31 T cell receptor beta chains from a single sample sequenced in a study of Ad26.COV2.S vaccination and SARS-CoV-2 variants. TCRdb's table, derived via immunoSEQ multiplex PCR, lists solely in-frame clones and lacks some. The data hold some 290,000 clones, with roughly 80% observed a single time. Treatment indicated: about 20 received Ad26.COV2.S at low or high dose, single or two shots; about 5 received placebo; per-sample allocation not given. Specimens were obtained on day 63 following the first vaccine or placebo injection. Source: peripheral blood, taken in a trial of Ad26.COV2.S vaccine versus placebo. The receptors were gathered from a person between 18 and 65 years old who received the Ad26.COV2.S COVID-19 vaccine or a placebo.

The chain combines TRBV27 with TRBJ1-5; D ambiguous. V was clipped by 6 bases and J by 0 bases, with 6 bases between them. CDR1 is MNHEY and CDR2 is SMNVEV in the germline V gene (reference sequence). The CDR3 runs to 13 residues. The CDR3 bases are TGTGCCAGCAGCCCGGTTAGCAATCAGCCCCAGCATTTT. Protein: CASSPVSNQPQHF.

The J gene is TRBJ1-2, the V gene TRBV12-5; D might be TRBD1 (5 bases). Deletions cut 0 bases from V and 2 bases from J, with 16 bases between. CDR1 is LGHNT, CDR2 FRNRAP, per germline. The CDR3 runs 17 residues. The CDR3 reads CASGLVRGGWRNYGYTF. For the CDR3, the DNA is TGTGCTAGTGGTTTGGTACGGGGGGGTTGGAGGAACTATGGCTACACCTTC.

The chain joins TRBV14 to TRBJ1-1; D is ambiguous. V was trimmed by 4 bases and J by 0 bases, leaving 9 bases between them. CDR1 is SGHDN and CDR2 is FVKESK in the germline V gene. The CDR3 has 14 residues. CDR3 DNA sequence: TGTGCCAGCAGCCTAGGAATAGTGAACACTGAAGCTTTCTTT. As protein: CASSLGIVNTEAFF.

The J gene is TRBJ1-5, the V gene TRBV11-2, with TRBD1 identical over 8 bases. Trimming cost V 4 bases and J 6 bases; bases outside gene matches: 8. Germline lookup yields CDR1 SGHAT and CDR2 FQNNGV. The CDR3 spans 15 residues. The CDR3 nucleotides are TGTGCCAGCAGCTCGTCGGACAGGGTGGGTCAGCCCCAGCATTTT. Encoded protein: CASSSSDRVGQPQHF.

This clone was picked up a small number of times. V is TRBV11-3 and J is TRBJ2-3; D uncertain. The germline V and J ends were trimmed by 1 base and 4 bases, with 6 bases remaining between them. Germline V lookup: CDR1 SGHNT, CDR2 YENEEA. CDR3 length: 13 residues. The CDR3 sequence is CASSLGQADTQYF. The CDR3 bases are TGTGCCAGCAGCTTAGGTCAAGCAGATACGCAGTATTTT.

V gene TRBV19 combines with J gene TRBJ2-5; 14 bases align to TRBD2. Unmatched junction bases numbered 9, after V lost 5 bases and J lost 4 bases. Germline values: CDR1 LNHDA, CDR2 SQIVND (reference sequence). CDR3 length: 17 residues. DNA of the CDR3: TGTGCCAGTAGTCGGACTAGCGGGGGGACTAAAAGAGAGACCCAGTACTTC. It specifies CASSRTSGGTKRETQYF.

This rearrangement joins TRBV11-3 to TRBJ1-4; D possibly corresponds to TRBD1 (5 bases). CDR1 is SGHNT and CDR2 is YENEEA in the germline V gene. V was shortened by 6 bases and J by 2 bases, with 10 bases between the two germline ends. There are 14 residues in the CDR3. The chain's CDR3 is CASRRTSTNEKLFF. In nucleotides, the CDR3 is TGTGCCAGCAGGAGGACATCCACTAATGAAAAACTGTTTTTT.

This clone has just one count. CDR3 sequence: CSAQGLDTQYF. The CDR3 nucleotides read TGCAGCGCGCAGGGGTTAGATACGCAGTATTTT. V is TRBV29-1 and J is TRBJ2-3, with D possibly TRBD1 on 6 matching bases. This CDR3 spans 11 amino acids. V was cut by 7 bases and J by 5 bases, with 10 bases left in between. Germline lookup yields CDR1 SQVTM and CDR2 ANQGSEA.

This clone occurred a few times. This chain connects TRBV3-1 (or the pseudogene TRBV3-2) to TRBJ1-6, with a possible D match to TRBD1 (5 bases). Per the germline V gene, CDR1 is LGHDT and CDR2 is YNNKEL (reference sequence). Between the trimmed V and J ends, which lost 2 bases and 7 bases, there was a span of 9 bases. The CDR3 covers 14 residues. The CDR3 protein is CASSQQGVNSPLHF. In nucleotides, the CDR3 is TGTGCCAGCAGCCAACAGGGTGTAAATTCACCCCTCCACTTT.

The chain combines TRBV19 with TRBJ1-5, with TRBD1 identical over 10 bases. CDR1 LNHDA and CDR2 SQIVND come from the germline V gene (reference sequence). V shed 5 bases and J 6 bases; nucleotides not matched to a gene: 4. This CDR3 contains 14 residues. CDR3 nucleotides: TGTGCCAGTAGTGTGACAGGGGGCACTCAGCCCCAGCATTTT. Translation gives CASSVTGGTQPQHF.

The rearrangement links TRBV19 to TRBJ2-7; 9 bases map to TRBD1. With 2 bases clipped from V and 4 bases from J, the junction kept 6 bases outside the gene matches. Germline V gene sequence: CDR1 LNHDA, CDR2 SQIVND (reference sequence). The CDR3 covers 15 residues. In DNA, the CDR3 is TGTGCCAGTAGTATAACTGGACAGGGGTCTTACGAGCAGTACTTC. Its protein product is CASSITGQGSYEQYF.

The V gene is TRBV2, the J gene TRBJ1-1; the D is unclear. The CDR3 is 13 residues long. CDR1 and CDR2 (germline): SNHLY, FYNNEI. V lost 5 bases, J lost 2 bases, and 9 bases lay in between. The CDR3 loop reads CASSPAHNTEAFF. CDR3 in DNA: TGTGCCAGCAGTCCCGCACATAACACTGAAGCTTTCTTT.

The gene calls are TRBV5-1 and TRBJ2-5; maybe TRBD1 (6 bases). V was trimmed by 4 bases and J by 5 bases, leaving 12 bases between them. The CDR3 consists of 13 residues. CDR1 is SGHRS and CDR2 is YFSETQ in the germline V gene. The DNA for the CDR3 is TGCGCCAGCAGCCTGGGACATGCCGAGACCCAGTACTTC. Translated, it gives CASSLGHAETQYF.

V and J are TRBV5-5 and TRBJ1-6; TRBD1 aligns across 10 bases. The CDR3 runs to 15 residues. V dropped 4 bases and J dropped 7; count of bases not matched to a gene: 5. CDR1 SGHKS and CDR2 YYEKEE come from the germline V gene (reference sequence). CDR3 loop: CASSEPGQGNSPLHF. Written as DNA, the CDR3 is TGTGCCAGCAGCGAACCGGGACAGGGGAATTCACCCCTCCACTTT.

The sample holds one count of this clone. V is TRBV4-2 and J is TRBJ2-7; 7 bases agree with TRBD2. The CDR3 loop spans 17 amino acids. V was clipped by 0 bases and J by 3 bases; unmatched bases: 11. The germline V gene encodes CDR1 LGHNA and CDR2 YNFKEQ. CDR3 DNA: TGTGCCAGCAGCCAAGATCAGGAGCGGGCTAGCGGCTACGAGCAGTACTTC. Translation: CASSQDQERASGYEQYF.

The chain has TRBV6-5 and TRBJ1-6; 10 nucleotides align to TRBD1. V was clipped by 8 bases and J by 6 bases; unmatched bases: 1. In germline, CDR1 is MNHEY, CDR2 SVGAGI. The CDR3 totals 13 residues. The chain's CDR3 is CASGQGVNSPLHF. The DNA of the CDR3 is TGTGCCAGCGGACAGGGGGTTAATTCACCCCTCCACTTT.

This rearrangement joins TRBV5-1 to TRBJ2-3; no clear D. Germline CDR1 and CDR2: SGHRS and YFSETQ. V was cut by 2 bases and J by 4 bases, with 11 bases left in between. This CDR3 region has 14 residues. CDR3 region: CASSLLNPADTQYF. DNA for the CDR3: TGCGCCAGCAGCTTATTGAATCCGGCAGATACGCAGTATTTT.

V is TRBV7-3 and J is TRBJ2-7; D is undetermined. CDR3 length: 12 residues. Trimming took off 7 bases at V and 3 bases at J, with 10 bases between the two ends. Germline V CDR1 and CDR2: SGHTA, FQGTGA. DNA for the CDR3: TGTGCCAGCACATATTGGGGCTACGAGCAGTACTTC. Its protein product is CASTYWGYEQYF.

The V gene is TRBV6-5, the J gene TRBJ2-7; 7 bases align to TRBD1. Germline CDR1 is MNHEY and CDR2 is SVGAGI. With V trimmed by 5 bases and J by 3 bases, 10 bases remained unmatched. CDR3 length equals 15 residues. The CDR3 bases are TGTGCCAGCAGTAGCCCGGGACAGACCCTCTACGAGCAGTACTTC. As protein: CASSSPGQTLYEQYF.

The chain has TRBV7-9 and TRBJ1-3, with TRBD1 identical over 8 bases. V lost 9 bases and J lost 1; bases outside the gene matches: 11. The CDR3 spans 16 residues. CDR1 and CDR2 from the germline V gene are SEHNR and FQNEAQ (reference sequence). The CDR3 region is CASILLQGVSGNTIYF. DNA for the CDR3: TGTGCCAGTATTCTATTACAGGGGGTTTCTGGAAACACCATATATTTT.

As for this clone: Germline is not matched at one junction end, which may reflect a read error. The gene calls are TRBV7-7 and TRBJ1-1, with a weak D call TRBD1 (5 bases). Germline V lookup: CDR1 SSHAT, CDR2 FNYEAQ (reference sequence). The CDR3 totals 18 residues. DNA of the CDR3: TGTGCTAGCAGCCAACACAGTTCTTATGACAGACCCAACACTGAAGCTTTCTTT. As protein: CASSQHSSYDRPNTEAFF.

This chain joins TRBV5-6 and TRBJ2-5; maybe TRBD1 (5 bases). The germline gives CDR1 SGHDT, CDR2 YYEEEE. This CDR3 is 13 amino acids long. Trimming took 3 bases from V and 5 from J, leaving 11 bases between them. The CDR3 loop is CASSWGSTETQYF. Written as DNA, the CDR3 is TGTGCCAGCAGCTGGGGCAGTACGGAGACCCAGTACTTC.

This clone was seen a few times. CDR3 loop: CASSLEVSQTKQPQHF. CDR3 coding DNA: TGTGCCAGCAGTTTAGAAGTTAGCCAGACTAAGCAGCCCCAGCATTTT. The chain has TRBV27 and TRBJ1-5; D is unresolved. Germline V gene lookup returns CDR1 MNHEY and CDR2 SMNVEV (reference sequence). Between the trimmed V and J ends, which lost 2 bases and 7 bases, there was a span of 18 bases. The CDR3 runs to 16 residues.

This clone has just a few counts. This chain links TRBV7-9 with TRBJ2-5, with TRBD2 matching over 10 bases. CDR1 is SEHNR and CDR2 is FQNEAQ in the germline V gene (reference sequence). V trimming: 0 bases; J trimming: 4 bases; junction bases outside the gene matches: 2. The CDR3 has 15 amino acids. CDR3 nucleotide sequence: TGTGCCAGCAGCTTAGCACTAGCGGGGAGAGAGACCCAGTACTTC. Encoded protein: CASSLALAGRETQYF.

The chain has TRBV7-8 and TRBJ2-2; 8 bases agree with TRBD1. The trim removed 5 bases at V and 2 bases at J, leaving 4 bases unmatched. CDR1 SGHVS and CDR2 FQNEAQ come from the germline V gene. The CDR3 extends over 15 amino acids. The CDR3 region is CASSRQGSNTGELFF. CDR3 nucleotide sequence: TGTGCCAGCAGCAGACAGGGGAGCAACACCGGGGAGCTGTTTTTT.

The CDR3 reads CASAPGANYGYTF. The CDR3 DNA reads as TGTGCCAGCGCCCCCGGGGCTAACTATGGCTACACCTTC. The V call is TRBV27, the J call TRBJ1-2; the D is unclear. The V end lost 8 bases, the J end lost 0 bases, and 10 bases lay between the germline ends. The V gene's germline CDR1 is MNHEY and CDR2 SMNVEV (reference sequence). The CDR3 contains 13 residues.

This chain connects TRBV7-3 to TRBJ1-1; no firm D call. The germline V gene has CDR1 SGHTA and CDR2 FQGTGA. The ends were cut back, 1 base at V and 4 bases at J, with 7 bases in the middle. This CDR3 has 13 amino acids. The CDR3 loop reads CASSLRYLTEAFF. CDR3 nucleotides: TGTGCCAGCAGCTTAAGATACCTCACTGAAGCTTTCTTT.

This chain joins TRBV28 and TRBJ1-2; TRBD1 might be the D (5 bases). This CDR3 region has 14 residues. Trimming left V 10 bases short and J 8 bases short, with 23 bases between. Looked up from germline, CDR1 is MDHEN and CDR2 is SYDVKM. The CDR3 DNA follows: TGTGCCACCCATTGGGGTGACAGACCGGGGGGCTACACCTTC. It encodes CATHWGDRPGGYTF.

This chain links TRBV24-1 with TRBJ2-1, with D possibly being TRBD1 (6 bases). Trimming removed 6 bases at V and 9 bases at J, with 20 bases between. The germline gives CDR1 KGHDR, CDR2 SFDVKD. The CDR3 has 15 residues. For the CDR3, the DNA is TGTGCCACCAGTCCCCCAGGGGACCTATTAAGTGAGCAGTTCTTC. It translates to CATSPPGDLLSEQFF.

V gene TRBV4-1 combines with J gene TRBJ2-7; D is possibly TRBD2 (6 bases). CDR1 and CDR2 (germline): MGHRA, YSYEKL. This CDR3 is 16 amino acids long. Trimming removed 4 bases at V and 2 bases at J, with 18 bases between. The CDR3, as DNA: TGCGCCAGCAGCCCGGGGGTTTTAAGGTCTACCTACGAGCAGTACTTC. It codes for CASSPGVLRSTYEQYF.

The CDR3 spells CAISVEGDTGELFF. Written as DNA, the CDR3 is TGTGCCATCAGTGTAGAGGGGGATACCGGGGAGCTGTTTTTT. The chain couples TRBV10-3 to TRBJ2-2, with D perhaps TRBD1 (6 bases). V was shortened by 4 bases and J by 5 bases, with 11 bases between the two germline ends. The CDR3 is 14 residues long. Germline V CDR1 and CDR2: ENHRY, SYGVKD.